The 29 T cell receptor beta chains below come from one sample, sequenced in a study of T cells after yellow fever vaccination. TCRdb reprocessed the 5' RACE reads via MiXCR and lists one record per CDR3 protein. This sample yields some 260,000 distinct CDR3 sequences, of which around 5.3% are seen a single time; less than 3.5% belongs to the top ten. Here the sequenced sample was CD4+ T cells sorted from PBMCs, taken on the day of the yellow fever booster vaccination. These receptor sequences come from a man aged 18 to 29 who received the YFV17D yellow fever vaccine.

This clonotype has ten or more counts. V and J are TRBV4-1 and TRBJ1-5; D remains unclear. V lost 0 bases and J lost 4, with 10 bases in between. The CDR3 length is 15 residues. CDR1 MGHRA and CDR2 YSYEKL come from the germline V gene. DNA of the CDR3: TGCGCCAGCAGCCAAGATAGAATAGGGAATCAGCCCCAGCATTTT. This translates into CASSQDRIGNQPQHF.

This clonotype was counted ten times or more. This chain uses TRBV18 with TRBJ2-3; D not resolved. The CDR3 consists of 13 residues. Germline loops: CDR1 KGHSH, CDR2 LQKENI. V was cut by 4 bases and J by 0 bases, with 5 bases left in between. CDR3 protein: CASSQASTDTQYF. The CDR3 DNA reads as TGTGCCAGCTCACAGGCAAGCACAGATACGCAGTATTTT.

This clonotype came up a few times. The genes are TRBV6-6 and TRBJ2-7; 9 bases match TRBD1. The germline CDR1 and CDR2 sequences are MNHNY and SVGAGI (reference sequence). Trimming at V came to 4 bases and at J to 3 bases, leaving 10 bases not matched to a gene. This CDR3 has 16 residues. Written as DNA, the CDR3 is TGTGCCAGCAGTTCACCCGCGGGACAGGGCATCTACGAGCAGTACTTC. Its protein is CASSSPAGQGIYEQYF.

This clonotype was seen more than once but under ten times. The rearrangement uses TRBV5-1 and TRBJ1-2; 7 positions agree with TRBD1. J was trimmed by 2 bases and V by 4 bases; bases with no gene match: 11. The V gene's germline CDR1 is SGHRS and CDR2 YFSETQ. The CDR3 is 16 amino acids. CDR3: CASSAGTVLTNYGYTF. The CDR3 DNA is TGCGCCAGCAGCGCGGGGACAGTCCTAACGAACTATGGCTACACCTTC.

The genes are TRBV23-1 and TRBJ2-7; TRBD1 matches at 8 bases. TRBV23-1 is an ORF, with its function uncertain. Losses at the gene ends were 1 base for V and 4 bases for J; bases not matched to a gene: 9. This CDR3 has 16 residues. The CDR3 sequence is CASSQLAGQGLYEQYV. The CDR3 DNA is TGCGCCAGCAGTCAATTGGCTGGACAGGGACTTTACGAGCAGTACGTC.

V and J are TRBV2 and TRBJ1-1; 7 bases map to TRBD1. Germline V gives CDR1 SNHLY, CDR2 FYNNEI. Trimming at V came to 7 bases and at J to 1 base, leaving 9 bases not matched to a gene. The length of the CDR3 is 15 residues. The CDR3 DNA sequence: TGTGCCAGCACCGAGGGGGCGCACCCGAACACTGAAGCTTTCTTT. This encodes CASTEGAHPNTEAFF.

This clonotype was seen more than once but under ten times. The CDR3 sequence: CASSTTADNTIYF. The DNA of the CDR3 is TGCGCCAGCAGCACGACAGCGGACAACACCATATATTTT. The chain recombines TRBV5-1 with TRBJ1-3; possible D gene TRBD1, 5 bases. The CDR3 totals 13 residues. Germline CDR1 reads SGHRS; CDR2 reads YFSETQ. The V end lost 4 bases, the J end lost 7 bases, and 12 bases lay between the germline ends.

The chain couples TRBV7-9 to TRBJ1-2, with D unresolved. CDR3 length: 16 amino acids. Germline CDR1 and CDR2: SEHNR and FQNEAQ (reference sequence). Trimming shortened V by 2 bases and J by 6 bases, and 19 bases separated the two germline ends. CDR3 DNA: TGTGCCAGCAGCTTACCCGGCGGAGGAATTAGCGATGGCTACACCTTC. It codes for CASSLPGGGISDGYTF.

The CDR3 bases are TGTGCCAGCAGCTTCAGGGCTAGCGGGGGGAGGGAAGAGCAGTTCTTC. The encoded protein is CASSFRASGGREEQFF. The V and J genes are TRBV7-3 and TRBJ2-1, with TRBD2 identical over 11 bases. This CDR3 has 16 amino acids. From germline, CDR1 is SGHTA and CDR2 FQGTGA. V gave up 3 bases and J gave up 10 bases; unmatched junction bases: 11.

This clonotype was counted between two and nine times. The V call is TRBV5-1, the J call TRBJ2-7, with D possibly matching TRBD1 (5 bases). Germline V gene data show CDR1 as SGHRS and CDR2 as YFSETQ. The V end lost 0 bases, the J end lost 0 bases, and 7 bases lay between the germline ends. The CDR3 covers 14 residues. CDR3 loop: CASSLVTDSYEQYF. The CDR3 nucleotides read TGCGCCAGCAGCTTGGTGACAGACTCCTACGAGCAGTACTTC.

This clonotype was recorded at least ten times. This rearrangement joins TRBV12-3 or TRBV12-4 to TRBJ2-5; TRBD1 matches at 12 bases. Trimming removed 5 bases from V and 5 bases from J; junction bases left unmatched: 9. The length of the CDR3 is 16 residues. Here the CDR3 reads CASSPSGTGGRETQYF. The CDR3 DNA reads TGTGCCAGCAGTCCCTCCGGGACAGGGGGCAGGGAGACCCAGTACTTC.

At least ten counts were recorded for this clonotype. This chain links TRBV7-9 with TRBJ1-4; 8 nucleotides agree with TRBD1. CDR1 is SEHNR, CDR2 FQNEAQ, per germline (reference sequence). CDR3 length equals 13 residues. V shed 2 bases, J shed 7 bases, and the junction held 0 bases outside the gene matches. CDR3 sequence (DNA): TGTGCCAGCAGCTTACAGGGGGCTGAAAAACTGTTTTTT. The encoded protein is CASSLQGAEKLFF.

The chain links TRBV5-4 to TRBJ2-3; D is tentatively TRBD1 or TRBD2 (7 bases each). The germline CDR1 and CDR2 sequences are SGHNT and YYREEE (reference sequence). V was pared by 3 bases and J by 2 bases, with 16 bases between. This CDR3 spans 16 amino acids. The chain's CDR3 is CASSSQGGDYTDTQYF. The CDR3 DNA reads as TGTGCCAGCAGCTCCCAGGGGGGGGACTACACAGATACGCAGTATTTT.

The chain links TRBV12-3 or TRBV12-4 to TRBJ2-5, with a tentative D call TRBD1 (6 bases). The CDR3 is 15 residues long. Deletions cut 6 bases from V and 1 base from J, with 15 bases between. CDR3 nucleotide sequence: TGTGCCAGCAGGCCGAATCAGGGGACCCAAGAGACCCAGTACTTC. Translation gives CASRPNQGTQETQYF.

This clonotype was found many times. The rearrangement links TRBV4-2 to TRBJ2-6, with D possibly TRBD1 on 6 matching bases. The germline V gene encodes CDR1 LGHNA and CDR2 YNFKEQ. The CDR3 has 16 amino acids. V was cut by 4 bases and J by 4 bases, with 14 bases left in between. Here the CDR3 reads CASSPHTGTGANVLTF. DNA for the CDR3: TGTGCCAGCAGCCCACATACAGGGACCGGGGCCAACGTCCTGACTTTC.

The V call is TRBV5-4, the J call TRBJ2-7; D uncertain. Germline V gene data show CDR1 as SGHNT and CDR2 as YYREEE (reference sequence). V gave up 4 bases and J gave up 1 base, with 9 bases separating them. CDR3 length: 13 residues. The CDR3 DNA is TGTGCCAGCAGCCAAGTCGGTTCCTACGAGCAGTACTTC. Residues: CASSQVGSYEQYF.

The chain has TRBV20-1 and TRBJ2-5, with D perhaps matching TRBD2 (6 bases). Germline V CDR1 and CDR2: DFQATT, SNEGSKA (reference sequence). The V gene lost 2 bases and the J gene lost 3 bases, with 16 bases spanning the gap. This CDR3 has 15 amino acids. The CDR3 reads CSARRAAGREETQYF. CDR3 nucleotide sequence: TGCAGTGCTAGAAGAGCTGCGGGGCGGGAAGAGACCCAGTACTTC.

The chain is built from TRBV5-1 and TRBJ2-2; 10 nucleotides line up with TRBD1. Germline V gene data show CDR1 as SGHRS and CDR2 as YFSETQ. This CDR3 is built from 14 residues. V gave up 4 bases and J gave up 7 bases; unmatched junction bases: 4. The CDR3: CASSPGQGNGELFF. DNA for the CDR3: TGCGCCAGCAGCCCGGGACAGGGGAACGGGGAGCTGTTTTTT.

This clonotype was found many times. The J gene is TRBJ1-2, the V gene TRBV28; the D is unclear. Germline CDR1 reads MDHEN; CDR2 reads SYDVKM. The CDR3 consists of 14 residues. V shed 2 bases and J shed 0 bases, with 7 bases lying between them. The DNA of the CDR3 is TGTGCCAGCAGTTTACCCACACCTAACTATGGCTACACCTTC. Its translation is CASSLPTPNYGYTF.

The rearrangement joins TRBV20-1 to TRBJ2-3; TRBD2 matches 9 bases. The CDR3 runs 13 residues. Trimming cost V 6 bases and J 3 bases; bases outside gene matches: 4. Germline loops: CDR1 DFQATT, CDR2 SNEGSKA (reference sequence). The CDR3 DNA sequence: TGCAGTGCCAGCGGGGGGTGGACAGATACGCAGTATTTT. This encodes CSASGGWTDTQYF.

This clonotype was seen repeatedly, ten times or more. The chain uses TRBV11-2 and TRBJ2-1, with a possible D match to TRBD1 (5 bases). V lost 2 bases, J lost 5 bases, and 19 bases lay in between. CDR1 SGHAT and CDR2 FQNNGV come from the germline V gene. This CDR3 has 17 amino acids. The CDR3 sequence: CASSLPNYRTPNNEQFF. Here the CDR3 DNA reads TGTGCCAGCAGCTTACCTAATTACAGGACCCCAAACAATGAGCAGTTCTTC.

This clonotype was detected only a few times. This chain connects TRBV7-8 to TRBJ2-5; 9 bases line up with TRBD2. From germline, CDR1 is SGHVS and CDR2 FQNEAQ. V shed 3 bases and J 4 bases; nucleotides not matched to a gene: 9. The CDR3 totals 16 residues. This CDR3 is CASSFASGAAGETQYF. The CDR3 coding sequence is TGTGCCAGCAGCTTCGCTAGCGGGGCCGCGGGAGAGACCCAGTACTTC. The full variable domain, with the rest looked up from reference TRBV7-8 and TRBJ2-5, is GAGVSQSPRYKVAKRGQDVALRCDPISGHVSLFWYQQALGQGPEFLTYFQNEAQLDKSGLPSDRFFAERPEGSVSTLKIQRTQQEDSAVYLCASSFASGAAGETQYFGPGTRLLVL.

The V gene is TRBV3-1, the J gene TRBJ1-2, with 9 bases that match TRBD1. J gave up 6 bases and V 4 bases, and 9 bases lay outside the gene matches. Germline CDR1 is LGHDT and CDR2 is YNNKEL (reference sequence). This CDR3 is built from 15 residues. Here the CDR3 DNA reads TGTGCCAGCAGCCCACCCAGGACAGGGGCGGATGGCTACACCTTC. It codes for CASSPPRTGADGYTF.

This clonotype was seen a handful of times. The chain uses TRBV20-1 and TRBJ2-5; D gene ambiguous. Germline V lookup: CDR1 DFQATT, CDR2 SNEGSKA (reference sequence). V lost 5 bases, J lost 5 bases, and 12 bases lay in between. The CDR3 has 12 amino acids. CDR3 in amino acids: CSARASLETQYF. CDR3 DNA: TGCAGTGCTCGGGCCTCCCTGGAGACCCAGTACTTC.

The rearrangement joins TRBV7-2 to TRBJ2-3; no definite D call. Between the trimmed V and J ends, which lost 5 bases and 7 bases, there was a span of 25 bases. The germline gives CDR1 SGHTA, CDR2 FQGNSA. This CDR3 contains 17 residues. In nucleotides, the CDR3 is TGTGCCAGCAGCCCCGCGCGTTATTCCTATACCCTTAATACGCAGTATTTT. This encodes CASSPARYSYTLNTQYF.

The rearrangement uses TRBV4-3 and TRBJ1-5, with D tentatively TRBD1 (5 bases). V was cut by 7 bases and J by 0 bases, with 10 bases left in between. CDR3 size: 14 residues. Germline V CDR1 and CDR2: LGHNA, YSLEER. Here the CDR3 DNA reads TGCGCCAGCACCCAGGGACTTAGCAATCAGCCCCAGCATTTT. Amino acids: CASTQGLSNQPQHF.

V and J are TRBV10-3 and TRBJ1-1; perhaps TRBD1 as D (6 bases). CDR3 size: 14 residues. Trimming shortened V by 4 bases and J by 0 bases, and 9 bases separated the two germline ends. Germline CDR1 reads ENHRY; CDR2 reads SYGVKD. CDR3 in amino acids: CAISARGLNTEAFF. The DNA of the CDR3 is TGTGCCATCAGTGCACGGGGGCTGAACACTGAAGCTTTCTTT.

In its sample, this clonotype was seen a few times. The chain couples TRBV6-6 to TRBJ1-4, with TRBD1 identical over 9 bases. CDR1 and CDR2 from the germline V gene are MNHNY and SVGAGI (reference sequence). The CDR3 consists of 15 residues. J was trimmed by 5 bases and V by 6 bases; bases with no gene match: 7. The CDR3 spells CASRPSTGGNEKLFF. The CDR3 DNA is TGTGCCAGCAGACCATCGACAGGGGGGAATGAAAAACTGTTTTTT.

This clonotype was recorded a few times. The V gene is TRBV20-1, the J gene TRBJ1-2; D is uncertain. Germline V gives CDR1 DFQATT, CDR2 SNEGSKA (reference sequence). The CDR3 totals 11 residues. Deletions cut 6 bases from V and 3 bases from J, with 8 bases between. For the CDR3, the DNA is TGCAGTGCCCGCCAAGACTATGGCTACACCTTC. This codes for CSARQDYGYTF.